The 25 T cell receptor beta chains listed next were all sequenced from one sample in a study of T-cell reconstitution after alpha-beta-depleted transplantation in children. Unique molecular identifiers were incorporated when the TCRbeta library was constructed. TCRdb reprocessed the PCR reads via MiXCR and lists one record per CDR3 protein. In the table there are 250,000 to 300,000 distinct CDR3 sequences, roughly 10% of which are singletons. Specimen: peripheral blood, collected 180 days after TCRalphabeta/CD19-depleted stem cell transplant. The receptor set was obtained from a male patient aged 2-15 years who had a stem cell transplant for chronic granulomatous disease, so the T cells may come from the graft donor.

In this sample, this clonotype turned up a few times. The chain is built from TRBV30 and TRBJ2-1; the D gene is possibly TRBD2 (5 bases). V shed 0 bases and J shed 12 bases, with 21 bases lying between them. CDR3 length: 15 residues. Germline V gene sequence: CDR1 GTSNPN, CDR2 SVGIG (reference sequence). The CDR3 here is CAWSVPGLVLYGQFF. DNA of the CDR3: TGTGCCTGGAGTGTACCCGGACTCGTGTTGTACGGGCAGTTCTTC.

This clonotype was found a few times. The chain links TRBV6-1 to TRBJ1-2; 8 positions agree with TRBD1. The CDR3 is 16 amino acids. V shed 3 bases and J 4 bases; nucleotides not matched to a gene: 10. Germline V gives CDR1 MNHNS, CDR2 SASEGT. CDR3 coding DNA: TGTGCCAGCAGTGACCCGGGGGACAGGCCTCCCTATGGCTACACCTTC. This codes for CASSDPGDRPPYGYTF.

There are many counts of this clonotype. The genes are TRBV2 and TRBJ1-6, with 8 bases that match TRBD1. Germline CDR1 reads SNHLY; CDR2 reads FYNNEI. The CDR3 runs 13 residues. V dropped 6 bases and J dropped 10; count of bases not matched to a gene: 5. The CDR3 DNA reads TGTGCCAGCAGCCAGGGGGCAGGATCACCCCTCCACTTT. Translating gives CASSQGAGSPLHF.

The chain has TRBV21-1 and TRBJ2-1; the D call TRBD2 from the table was never checked on the DNA. TRBV21-1 is deemed a pseudogene. CDR3 size: 15 residues. The CDR3 is CASSNGEREKNERFF. CDR3 nucleotide sequence: TGTGCCAGCAGCAATGGGGAGCGGGAGAAAAATGAGCGGTTCTTC.

This clonotype was seen at least ten times. The V call is TRBV6-5, the J call TRBJ2-4; D is undetermined. Germline CDR1 reads MNHEY; CDR2 reads SVGAGI. The CDR3 extends over 17 amino acids. V was shortened by 1 base and J by 0 bases, with 13 bases between the two germline ends. CDR3 in amino acids: CASSYLVPAEAKNIQYF. The CDR3, as DNA: TGTGCCAGCAGTTACTTGGTCCCAGCAGAAGCCAAAAACATTCAGTACTTC.

At least ten counts were recorded for this clonotype. The V call is TRBV7-2, the J call TRBJ2-1, with 11 bases matching TRBD2. J was trimmed by 5 bases and V by 5 bases; bases with no gene match: 5. CDR1 and CDR2 from the germline V gene are SGHTA and FQGNSA. CDR3 length equals 15 residues. The CDR3 region is CASSVTSGGNNEQFF. The DNA of the CDR3 is TGTGCCAGCAGCGTTACTAGCGGGGGCAACAATGAGCAGTTCTTC.

The chain is built from TRBV7-9 and TRBJ1-1, with D perhaps TRBD1 (5 bases). In germline, CDR1 is SEHNR, CDR2 FQNEAQ (reference sequence). The germline V and J ends were trimmed by 7 bases and 11 bases, with 14 bases remaining between them. The CDR3 is made up of 11 amino acids. In DNA form, the CDR3 reads TGTGCCAGCACCGGGACCGCCGTTGCTTTCTTT. Translation gives CASTGTAVAFF.

This clonotype was seen once. This may arise from a read error, as a much more abundant clone is one base away. This likely comes from a read error, as the CDR3 has no conserved phenylalanine or tryptophan at its end. The chain carries TRBV5-1 and TRBJ2-5; D gene unclear. The germline V gene has CDR1 SGHRS and CDR2 YFSETQ. This CDR3 comprises 14 residues. DNA for the CDR3: TGCGCCAGCACCTTGGAGACATACCAAGAGACCCAGTACTCC. Residues: CASTLETYQETQYS.

This chain links TRBV20-1 with TRBJ2-3, with unresolved D. Trimming cost V 0 bases and J 3 bases, with 31 bases left between them. This CDR3 comprises 21 residues. Germline V lookup: CDR1 DFQATT, CDR2 SNEGSKA (reference sequence). CDR3 sequence: CSARDISPAAFRPDGTDTQYF. In DNA form, the CDR3 reads TGCAGTGCTAGAGATATTTCCCCGGCTGCCTTTCGGCCCGACGGGACAGATACGCAGTATTTT.

The table lists this clonotype with many counts. This chain links TRBV12-3 or TRBV12-4 with TRBJ2-3; 7 positions match TRBD2. CDR3 length: 12 amino acids. The J segment lost 8 bases and the V segment lost 6 bases, leaving 5 bases of the junction unmatched. CDR3 sequence (DNA): TGTGCCAGCAGCATGAAGCGGGGTACGCAGTATTTT. Protein sequence: CASSMKRGTQYF.

This clonotype was detected ten times or more. The chain has TRBV4-3 and TRBJ1-3; D remains ambiguous. Germline V lookup: CDR1 LGHNA, CDR2 YSLEER. Trimming removed 4 bases at V and 0 bases at J, with 13 bases between. This CDR3 has 16 residues. For the CDR3, the DNA is TGCGCCAGCAGCCCACGACCAAGTTACTCTGGAAACACCATATATTTT. Translation gives CASSPRPSYSGNTIYF.

This clonotype was seen a handful of times. The V gene is TRBV11-3, the J gene TRBJ2-5; a possible D gene is TRBD2 (5 bases). V dropped 5 bases and J dropped 7 bases, with 14 bases sitting between them. This CDR3 has 13 residues. Germline V gene lookup returns CDR1 SGHNT and CDR2 YENEEA. The CDR3, as DNA: TGTGCCAGCAGCCCGCCGGGATCTGGGACCCAGTACTTC. The encoded protein is CASSPPGSGTQYF.

This clonotype was seen a few times. CDR3: CASSPGPQNTEAFF. The CDR3 DNA follows: TGTGCCAGCAGCCCCGGGCCTCAGAACACTGAAGCTTTCTTT. This chain uses TRBV3-1 with TRBJ1-1; no definite D call. The CDR3 runs 14 residues. With 4 bases removed from V and 1 base from J, the gap between germline ends came to 10 bases. Germline-derived CDR1 and CDR2 are LGHDT and YNNKEL (reference sequence).

In its sample, this clonotype was seen many times. V gene TRBV5-6 combines with J gene TRBJ1-1; maybe TRBD1 (5 bases). Germline V gene lookup returns CDR1 SGHDT and CDR2 YYEEEE. V lost 4 bases, J lost 1 base, and 20 bases lay in between. CDR3 size: 17 residues. The CDR3 DNA follows: TGTGCCAGCAGCCCGACAGTGGTGAAAACGGGGAACACTGAAGCTTTCTTT. Translation gives CASSPTVVKTGNTEAFF.

The V gene is TRBV23-1, the J gene TRBJ2-7; no clear D gene. TRBV23-1 is noted as an ORF with a role that remains uncertain. Trimming took off 3 bases at V and 0 bases at J, with 12 bases between the two ends. The CDR3 covers 15 residues. This CDR3 reads CASSHSLMSSYEQYF. The CDR3 bases are TGCGCCAGCAGTCACAGCCTGATGAGCTCCTACGAGCAGTACTTC.

This clonotype was picked up many times. The chain employs TRBV29-1 and TRBJ2-7, with D perhaps TRBD1 (5 bases). The V gene's germline CDR1 is SQVTM and CDR2 ANQGSEA. Trimming shortened V by 7 bases and J by 4 bases, and 17 bases separated the two germline ends. CDR3 size: 13 residues. The CDR3 sequence is CSALFRGGYEQYF. The CDR3 coding sequence is TGCAGCGCCTTATTTAGGGGTGGTTACGAGCAGTACTTC.

A note on this clonotype: This may be a read error: a much more frequent sequence differs by one nucleotide. The chain's CDR3 is CANSSQTSGSYNEQFF. The CDR3 bases are TGTGCCAACAGCTCCCAGACTAGCGGGAGTTACAATGAGCAGTTCTTC. V gene TRBV11-2 combines with J gene TRBJ2-1, with 12 nucleotides matching TRBD2. The CDR3 length is 16 residues. CDR1 is SGHAT, CDR2 FQNNGV, per germline.

This clonotype was recorded many times. The chain employs TRBV28 and TRBJ2-1; 10 positions agree with TRBD2. The J segment lost 4 bases and the V segment lost 7 bases, leaving 13 bases of the junction unmatched. Looked up from germline, CDR1 is MDHEN and CDR2 is SYDVKM. The CDR3 spans 17 residues. The CDR3 nucleotides are TGTGCCAGCATTGGAAAGGCTAGCGGGAGAGGATACAATGAGCAGTTCTTC. It yields the protein CASIGKASGRGYNEQFF.

Notes on this clonotype: Compared with germline, one end of the junction differs, possibly owing to a read error. This chain connects TRBV4-3 to TRBJ2-7, with 11 bases that match TRBD2. There are 16 residues in the CDR3. CDR1 is LGHNA and CDR2 is YSLEER in the germline V gene. CDR3 sequence: CASSLWTSGWGYEQYF. The CDR3 DNA reads as TGCGCTAGCAGCCTATGGACTAGCGGGTGGGGGTACGAGCAGTACTTC.

This clonotype has a count of ten or more. The chain joins TRBV18 to TRBJ1-4; the D is unclear. Trimming cost V 3 bases and J 5 bases, with 10 bases left between them. CDR1 is KGHSH, CDR2 LQKENI, per germline. This CDR3 is built from 14 residues. CDR3: CASSPSDGNEKLFF. CDR3 coding DNA: TGTGCCAGCTCACCTTCGGACGGGAATGAAAAACTGTTTTTT.

This clonotype has at least ten counts. The chain has TRBV4-3 and TRBJ2-5; D gene unclear. Germline assignment: CDR1 LGHNA and CDR2 YSLEER. This CDR3 spans 17 amino acids. V lost 0 bases to trimming and J lost 1 base, with 15 bases between them. The CDR3 reads CASSQEIRSWGQETQYF. The CDR3 bases are TGCGCCAGCAGCCAAGAAATAAGGAGTTGGGGCCAAGAGACCCAGTACTTC.

This clonotype came up many times. The V gene is TRBV7-3, the J gene TRBJ2-2, with no clear D. Trimming cost V 6 bases and J 5 bases, with 10 bases left between them. The CDR3 is made up of 13 amino acids. CDR1 is SGHTA, CDR2 FQGTGA, per germline. The CDR3 region has the DNA TGTGCCAGCAGACCGACTGTGACCGGGGAGCTGTTTTTT. It encodes CASRPTVTGELFF.

Of note for this clonotype: A junction boundary mismatches the germline segment, possibly from a read error. This sequence joins TRBV6-1 and TRBJ1-4, with D unclear. The CDR3 is made up of 16 amino acids. In germline, CDR1 is MNHNS, CDR2 SASEGT. CDR3 region: CASSEGSGTNFEKLFF. In DNA, the CDR3 is TGTGCCAGCAGCGAAGGGTCGGGAACAAACTTCGAAAAACTGTTTTTT.

This clonotype was recorded at least ten times. The J gene is TRBJ2-7, the V gene TRBV10-3; 9 bases map to TRBD1. CDR3 size: 12 residues. The ends lost 6 bases at V and 7 bases at J; junction bases unmatched: 4. Per germline, CDR1 ENHRY and CDR2 SYGVKD. The CDR3 sequence: CAISGTGWEQYF. The CDR3 DNA reads as TGTGCCATCAGCGGGACAGGGTGGGAGCAGTACTTC.

This clonotype was seen many times. The rearrangement links TRBV15 to TRBJ1-1; tentatively, D is TRBD1 (5 bases). This CDR3 region has 12 residues. Trimming removed 2 bases at V and 6 bases at J, with 7 bases between. The germline V gene encodes CDR1 LNHNV and CDR2 YYDKDF (reference sequence). As DNA, the CDR3 is TGTGCCACCAGCAGACCGGGGCCTGAAGCTTTCTTT. Translating it yields CATSRPGPEAFF.